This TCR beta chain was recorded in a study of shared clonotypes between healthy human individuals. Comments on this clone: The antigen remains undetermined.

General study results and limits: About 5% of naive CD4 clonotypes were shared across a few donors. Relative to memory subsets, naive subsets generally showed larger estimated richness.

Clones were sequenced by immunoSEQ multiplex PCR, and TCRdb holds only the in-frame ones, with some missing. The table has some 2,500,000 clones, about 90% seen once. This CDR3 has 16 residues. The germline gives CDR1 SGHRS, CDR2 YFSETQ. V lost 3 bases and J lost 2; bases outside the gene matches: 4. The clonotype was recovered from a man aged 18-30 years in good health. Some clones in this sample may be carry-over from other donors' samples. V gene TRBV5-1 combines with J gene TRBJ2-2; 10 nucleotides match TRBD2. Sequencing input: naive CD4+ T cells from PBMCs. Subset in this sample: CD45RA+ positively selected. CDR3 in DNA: TGCGCCAGCAGCTCCCTAGCGGGAGCCAACACCGGGGAGCTGTTTTTT. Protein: CASSSLAGANTGELFF.